A single T cell receptor beta chain is shown here with its context. The data were obtained in a study of OX40 agonist ivuxolimab in advanced cancers. Background on the study: Dose-escalation subjects each had hepatocellular carcinoma, melanoma, renal cell or head and neck cancer.

Repertoires were generated with immunoSEQ multiplex PCR, while TCRdb's copy carries only in-frame clones and drops some. The sample yields fewer than 45,000 clones, roughly four fifths seen once. The CDR3 has 14 amino acids. V was pared by 0 bases and J by 9 bases, with 3 bases of the junction left unmatched. Germline CDR1 and CDR2: SGHKS and YYEKEE (reference sequence). With baseline, cycle 4 day 1, and cycle 7 day 1 as timepoints, blood was sampled. This material consisted of CD4+ or CD8+ T cells sorted from blood, taken in a trial of the OX40 agonist ivuxolimab. This TCR came from an adult with an advanced solid tumor such as melanoma, head and neck, liver or kidney cancer. The chain employs TRBV5-5 and TRBJ2-1; 10 bases line up with TRBD2. The CDR3 DNA follows: TGTGCCAGCAGCTTGGCTAGCGGGGGAAGTGAGCAGTTCTTC. This gives the protein CASSLASGGSEQFF.